This TCR beta chain was identified during a study of blood T cell repertoires in COVID-19. Overall study context: The samples span acute and convalescent COVID-19 from the United States, Italy and Spain. Sample material is recorded as cDNA or gDNA derived from T cells, B-cell-depleted T cells, or PBMCs.

Original processing notes: The assay estimated nucleated cells by amplifying reference gene primers. Generated by immunoSEQ multiplex PCR, the TCRdb table keeps only in-frame clones and is missing some. From that table come the V and J calls and clone size; the DNA was used to work out D and trimming. In the table there are around 250,000 clones, more than 75% of which are singletons. Germline V gene sequence: CDR1 LGHNA, CDR2 YSLEER. Trimming removed 0 bases at V and 1 base at J, with 12 bases between. This CDR3 comprises 17 residues. The sequence came from a woman between 55 and 75 years old who had recovered from COVID-19. The chain uses TRBV4-3 and TRBJ1-4; tentative D call: TRBD1 (5 bases). The sequencing input was peripheral blood. Written as DNA, the CDR3 is TGCGCCAGCAGCCAAGATACAGGCGGCGTAACTAATGAAAAACTGTTTTTT. As protein: CASSQDTGGVTNEKLFF.